A selection of T cell receptor beta chains follows, all from one sample in a study of T cell repertoires in cytomegalovirus infection. The antigens these receptors bind are not known. One entry per CDR3 protein results from TCRdb running MiXCR on the reads. This table holds 550,000 to 850,000 distinct CDR3 sequences, roughly 36% found once. The sample was cultured PBMCs, taken from culture after CMV antigen stimulation. The receptors were sampled from a human donor in good health (CMV status not recorded). Some clones in this sample may be carry-over from other donors' samples. The CDR3 runs from the conserved cysteine through the conserved F or W. Each record gives: CDR3 protein, CDR3 DNA, clone size, D gene, V gene, J gene. A D gene is named only where the DNA matches it firmly. Only part of the rows carry a size: once, few, many, or a class if the clone is expanded.

CASSSEGDEQYF,TGTGCCAGCAGTTCCGAGGGAGACGAGCAGTACTTC,-,-,TRBV7-9,TRBJ2-7
CATSEQDTQYF,TGTGCCACCAGTGAGCAGGATACGCAGTATTTT,-,-,TRBV24-1,TRBJ2-3
CASGLVRAETQYF,TGTGCCAGCGGATTGGTCAGGGCCGAGACCCAGTACTTC,-,-,TRBV12-3/TRBV12-4,TRBJ2-5
CASSVEGGTTDTQYF,TGTGCCAGCAGCGTAGAAGGTGGGACCACAGATACGCAGTATTTT,-,-,TRBV9,TRBJ2-3
CSADKGDFPYEQYF,TGCAGTGCTGACAAAGGCGACTTTCCCTACGAGCAGTACTTC,few,-,TRBV20-1,TRBJ2-7
CASSMTGGFLREQYF,TGTGCCAGCAGCATGACAGGGGGTTTTTTGAGAGAGCAGTACTTC,few,TRBD1,TRBV7-8,TRBJ2-7
CASSLSGLNYGYTF,TGTGCCAGCAGCCTTAGCGGTCTTAACTATGGCTACACCTTC,few,-,TRBV12-3/TRBV12-4,TRBJ1-2
CASSIAQGSGEQFF,TGTGCCAGTAGTATTGCACAGGGGAGCGGTGAGCAGTTCTTC,few,TRBD1,TRBV19,TRBJ2-1
CASGLAGVPHEQYF,TGTGCCAGCGGACTAGCGGGAGTTCCCCACGAGCAGTACTTC,-,TRBD2,TRBV27,TRBJ2-7
CASSSRDRASYGYTF,TGTGCCAGCAGCTCCAGGGACAGGGCAAGCTATGGCTACACCTTC,-,TRBD1,TRBV7-8,TRBJ1-2
CASSLVAGGETQYF,TGTGCCAGCAGCTTAGTAGCGGGGGGGGAGACCCAGTACTTC,many,TRBD2,TRBV7-2,TRBJ2-5
CASSLAIGDGPSEQYF,TGTGCCAGCAGCTTAGCAATAGGGGACGGCCCTTCAGAGCAGTACTTC,few,-,TRBV7-2,TRBJ2-7
CASSQPRTNTDTQYF,TGTGCCAGCAGCCAACCTAGGACGAACACAGATACGCAGTATTTT,few,-,TRBV6-2/TRBV6-3,TRBJ2-3
CASSLGGTIPFF,TGTGCCAGCAGCTTAGGCGGGACCATTCCGTTCTTC,few,-,TRBV7-2,TRBJ2-1
CASRTSGSPATNEKLFF,TGTGCCAGTCGTACTTCAGGGAGTCCCGCAACTAATGAAAAACTGTTTTTT,-,-,TRBV19,TRBJ1-4
CASSLGAGGRSYEQYF,TGTGCCAGCAGCTTAGGCGCAGGGGGTAGGTCCTACGAGCAGTACTTC,-,TRBD1,TRBV7-9,TRBJ2-7
CASSLESGIYEQYF,TGTGCCAGCAGCTTAGAATCAGGGATATACGAGCAGTACTTC,-,-,TRBV7-8,TRBJ2-7
CASRGLITRTQYF,TGTGCCAGCAGAGGCCTTATCACGAGGACCCAGTACTTC,-,-,TRBV6-2/TRBV6-3,TRBJ2-5
CASSLIMFQETQYF,TGCGCCAGCAGCCTCATCATGTTCCAAGAGACCCAGTACTTC,-,-,TRBV4-3,TRBJ2-5
CASSGLRPQNIQYF,TGTGCCAGCAGTGGGCTTCGCCCACAAAACATTCAGTACTTC,-,-,TRBV2,TRBJ2-4
CASSGLAGLAKNIQYF,TGTGCCAGCAGCGGACTAGCGGGGTTAGCCAAAAACATTCAGTACTTC,-,TRBD2,TRBV6-6,TRBJ2-4
CASSEDTRPIGNQPQHF,TGTGCCAGCAGTGAAGATACCCGTCCAATTGGCAATCAGCCCCAGCATTTT,-,-,TRBV6-1,TRBJ1-5
CASSPRGSGGRNTQYF,TGTGCCAGCAGTCCCCGTGGGAGCGGGGGGAGGAATACGCAGTATTTT,-,TRBD2,TRBV27,TRBJ2-3
CASSHGQGEAFEQYF,TGTGCCAGCAGCCATGGACAGGGGGAAGCGTTCGAGCAGTACTTC,-,TRBD1,TRBV7-9,TRBJ2-7
CSARGVTGTLGTQYF,TGCAGTGCTAGGGGGGTCACCGGGACTCTCGGGACGCAGTATTTT,few,-,TRBV20-1,TRBJ2-3
CASSYSRQGKNEPQHF,TGTGCCAGCAGTTACTCTCGACAGGGGAAGAACGAGCCCCAGCATTTT,few,TRBD1,TRBV6-2/TRBV6-3,TRBJ1-5
CSARSPTGTDTQYF,TGCAGTGCTAGAAGCCCCACGGGCACAGATACGCAGTATTTT,-,-,TRBV20-1,TRBJ2-3
CASSLPSGTYNEQFF,TGTGCCAGCAGCCTACCTAGCGGCACCTACAATGAGCAGTTCTTC,-,TRBD2,TRBV5-6,TRBJ2-1
CASSIDIRRSGNQPQHF,TGTGCCAGTAGTATAGATATCAGGAGGTCGGGAAATCAGCCCCAGCATTTT,-,-,TRBV19,TRBJ1-5
CASSPKSNTGELFF,TGTGCCAGCTCACCAAAGTCGAACACCGGGGAGCTGTTTTTT,-,-,TRBV18,TRBJ2-2
CASSFIGLMGKTQYF,TGTGCCAGCAGTTTTATTGGGCTAATGGGGAAGACCCAGTACTTC,-,-,TRBV27,TRBJ2-5
CASSSMTTGFYEQYF,TGTGCCAGCAGTTCCATGACGACAGGTTTCTACGAGCAGTACTTC,once,-,TRBV6-8,TRBJ2-7
CASSPRTSRGNIQYF,TGTGCCAGCAGCCCCCGGACTAGCCGGGGAAACATTCAGTACTTC,-,TRBD2,TRBV14,TRBJ2-4
CASSAQWERNTIYF,TGTGCCAGCTCTGCCCAATGGGAGAGAAACACCATATATTTT,once,-,TRBV18,TRBJ1-3
CASSLLRTGGIYEQYF,TGTGCCAGCAGCCTGCTACGGACAGGGGGTATATACGAGCAGTACTTC,-,TRBD1,TRBV7-2,TRBJ2-7
CASSPTGFAYNEQFF,TGTGCCAGCAGTCCGACAGGGTTCGCCTACAATGAGCAGTTCTTC,-,TRBD1,TRBV28,TRBJ2-1
CASTTLLQGANTDTQYF,TGTGCCAGCACTACCCTACTACAGGGGGCGAACACAGATACGCAGTATTTT,-,TRBD1,TRBV27,TRBJ2-3
CASSGDRASNQPQHF,TGTGCCAGCTCGGGGGACAGGGCAAGCAATCAGCCCCAGCATTTT,-,TRBD1,TRBV18,TRBJ1-5
CASSNLLAGAEQYF,TGTGCCAGCTCCAACCTTCTTGCCGGGGCCGAGCAGTACTTC,-,-,TRBV6-2/TRBV6-3,TRBJ2-7
CASSRKVGGQSSYNEQFF,TGCGCCAGCAGCCGCAAAGTGGGGGGCCAAAGCTCCTACAATGAGCAGTTCTTC,-,-,TRBV4-1,TRBJ2-1
CASSFGGGGPARGTQYF,TGTGCCAGCAGCTTCGGTGGCGGGGGCCCCGCACGCGGTACGCAGTATTTT,many,-,TRBV7-2,TRBJ2-3